The 2 T cell receptor beta chains below come from one sample, sequenced in a study of OX40 agonist ivuxolimab in advanced cancers. Profiling relied on immunoSEQ multiplex PCR, and the TCRdb table lists in-frame clones only, not all of them. The sample holds approximately 90,000 clones, 75% to 90% seen once. The sample was CD4+ or CD8+ T cells sorted from blood, taken in a trial of the OX40 agonist ivuxolimab. These receptors were obtained from an adult with an advanced solid tumor such as melanoma, head and neck, liver or kidney cancer.

The chain joins TRBV28 to TRBJ2-7; maybe TRBD2 (5 bases). V shed 7 bases and J shed 1 base, with 14 bases lying between them. This CDR3 is built from 14 residues. From germline, CDR1 is MDHEN and CDR2 SYDVKM. For the CDR3, the DNA is TGTGCCAGCACTTATAGCGCTTCGTCCTACGAGCAGTACTTC. It is translated as CASTYSASSYEQYF.

The V gene is TRBV2, the J gene TRBJ1-1; D is undetermined. The V end was cut by 4 bases, the J end by 0 bases, with 9 bases between. The CDR3 loop spans 14 amino acids. Germline loops: CDR1 SNHLY, CDR2 FYNNEI. CDR3: CASSVEAMNTEAFF. For the CDR3, the DNA is TGTGCCAGCAGTGTCGAAGCCATGAACACTGAAGCTTTCTTT.